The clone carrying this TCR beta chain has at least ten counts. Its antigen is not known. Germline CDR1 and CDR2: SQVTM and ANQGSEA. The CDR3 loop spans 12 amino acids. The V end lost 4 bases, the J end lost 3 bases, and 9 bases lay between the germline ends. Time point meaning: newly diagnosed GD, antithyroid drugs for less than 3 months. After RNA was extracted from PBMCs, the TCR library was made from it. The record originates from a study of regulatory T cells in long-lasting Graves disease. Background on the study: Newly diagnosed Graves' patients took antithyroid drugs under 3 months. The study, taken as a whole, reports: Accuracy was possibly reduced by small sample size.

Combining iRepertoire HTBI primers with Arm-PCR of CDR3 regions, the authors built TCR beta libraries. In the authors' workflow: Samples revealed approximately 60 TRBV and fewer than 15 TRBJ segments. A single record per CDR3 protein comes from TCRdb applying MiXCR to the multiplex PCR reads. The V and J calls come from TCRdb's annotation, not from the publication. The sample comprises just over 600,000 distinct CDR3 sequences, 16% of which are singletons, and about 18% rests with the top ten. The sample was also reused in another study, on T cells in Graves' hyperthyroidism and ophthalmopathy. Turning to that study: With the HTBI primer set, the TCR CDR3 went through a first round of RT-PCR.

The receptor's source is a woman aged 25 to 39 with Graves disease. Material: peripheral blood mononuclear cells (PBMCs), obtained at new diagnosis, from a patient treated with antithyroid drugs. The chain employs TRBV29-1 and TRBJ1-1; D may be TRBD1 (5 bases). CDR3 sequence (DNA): TGCAGCGTTGTCCGGGGGGACACTGAAGCTTTCTTT. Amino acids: CSVVRGDTEAFF.